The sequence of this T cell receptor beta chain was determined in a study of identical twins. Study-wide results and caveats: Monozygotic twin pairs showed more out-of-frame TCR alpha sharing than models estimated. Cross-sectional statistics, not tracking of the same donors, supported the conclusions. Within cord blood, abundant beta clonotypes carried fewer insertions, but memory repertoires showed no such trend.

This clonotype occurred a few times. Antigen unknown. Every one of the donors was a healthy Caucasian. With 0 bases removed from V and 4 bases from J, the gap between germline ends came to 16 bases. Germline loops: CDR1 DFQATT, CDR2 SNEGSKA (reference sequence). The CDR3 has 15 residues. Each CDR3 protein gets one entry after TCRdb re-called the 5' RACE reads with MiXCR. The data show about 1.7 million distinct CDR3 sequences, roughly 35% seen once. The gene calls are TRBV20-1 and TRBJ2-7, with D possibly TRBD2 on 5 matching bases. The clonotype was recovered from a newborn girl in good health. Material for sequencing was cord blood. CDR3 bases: TGCAGTGCTAGAGATCCTGTGTCTAGCCTATACGAGCAGTACTTC. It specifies CSARDPVSSLYEQYF.